This entry lists 14 T cell receptor beta chains sequenced from one sample in a study of shared clonotypes between healthy human individuals. Data came from immunoSEQ multiplex PCR; TCRdb stores just in-frame clones and leaves some out. The table has about 2.4 million clones, roughly 93% seen once; the top ten hold 0.36%. Material for sequencing was naive CD4+ T cells from PBMCs. Subset in this sample: CD45RA+ positively selected. Receptor source: a man between 18 and 29 years old in good health. Some clones in this sample may be carry-over from other donors' samples.

The chain couples TRBV11-3 to TRBJ2-5; D is possibly TRBD1 (6 bases). The CDR3 spans 15 residues. V dropped 5 bases and J dropped 5 bases, with 18 bases sitting between them. Germline V gene data show CDR1 as SGHNT and CDR2 as YENEEA. CDR3: CASSVTGLGKETQYF. The CDR3 DNA follows: TGTGCCAGCAGCGTAACAGGGCTGGGGAAGGAGACCCAGTACTTC.

This sequence joins TRBV5-4 and TRBJ2-3, with 7 bases that match TRBD2. Germline V gives CDR1 SGHNT, CDR2 YYREEE (reference sequence). V dropped 0 bases and J dropped 0; count of bases not matched to a gene: 4. The CDR3 spans 16 residues. Written as DNA, the CDR3 is TGTGCCAGCAGCTTGGCCAAGCGGGGTAGCACAGATACGCAGTATTTT. Encoded protein: CASSLAKRGSTDTQYF.

This chain links TRBV30 with TRBJ1-2; D might be TRBD1 (5 bases). Trimming removed 8 bases at V and 2 bases at J, with 12 bases between. Germline assignment: CDR1 GTSNPN and CDR2 SVGIG (reference sequence). This CDR3 spans 12 amino acids. The CDR3 protein is CAGARGNYGYTF. CDR3 coding DNA: TGTGCCGGCGCCCGGGGGAACTATGGCTACACCTTC.

This chain uses TRBV19 with TRBJ1-5; no reliable D call. This CDR3 spans 17 amino acids. Trimming took 4 bases from V and 3 from J, leaving 19 bases between them. Germline CDR1 is LNHDA and CDR2 is SQIVND (reference sequence). For the CDR3, the DNA is TGTGCCAGTAGTAGACCGCCGGGGAAAGCCCACAATCAGCCCCAGCATTTT. The encoded protein is CASSRPPGKAHNQPQHF.

This clone showed up just a few times. This chain links TRBV18 with TRBJ1-1; 8 bases are shared with TRBD1. V dropped 5 bases and J dropped 3; count of bases not matched to a gene: 2. The length of the CDR3 is 13 residues. Germline CDR1 is KGHSH and CDR2 is LQKENI. CDR3: CASSGQGHTEAFF. In nucleotides, the CDR3 is TGTGCCAGCTCAGGACAGGGACACACTGAAGCTTTCTTT.

Turning to this clone: Other DNA sequences from this sample encode an identical CDR3 as well. The V gene is TRBV5-1, the J gene TRBJ2-3; unclear D gene. CDR1 and CDR2 from the germline V gene are SGHRS and YFSETQ. With 1 base removed from V and 0 bases from J, the gap between germline ends came to 6 bases. The CDR3 runs 14 residues. The CDR3 region has the DNA TGCGCCAGCAGCTTGCCGGAGAGCACAGATACGCAGTATTTT. It translates to CASSLPESTDTQYF.

This sequence joins TRBV5-1 and TRBJ2-3; maybe TRBD2 (6 bases). Germline V CDR1 and CDR2: SGHRS, YFSETQ. The CDR3 spans 12 residues. V was trimmed by 4 bases and J by 5 bases, leaving 8 bases between them. The CDR3: CASSREEDTQYF. The CDR3 DNA reads as TGCGCCAGCAGCAGGGAGGAAGATACGCAGTATTTT. The variable domain in full, completed from reference TRBV5-1 and TRBJ2-3, reads KAGVTQTPRYLIKTRGQQVTLSCSPISGHRSVSWYQQTPGQGLQFLFEYFSETQRNKGNFPGRFSGRQFSNSRSEMNVSTLELGDSALYLCASSREEDTQYFGPGTRLTVL.

The chain combines TRBV28 with TRBJ1-1, with D tentatively TRBD1 (5 bases). With 6 bases removed from V and 5 bases from J, the gap between germline ends came to 13 bases. The germline gives CDR1 MDHEN, CDR2 SYDVKM. This CDR3 spans 13 amino acids. The CDR3 DNA follows: TGTGCCAGCAGGGGGCGGGGTGAGACTGAAGCTTTCTTT. Translated, it gives CASRGRGETEAFF.

This clone was observed once. In nucleotides, the CDR3 is TGTGCCAGCAGCTTTAACAGGGGTACGGGTGAAAAACTGTTTTTT. Translating it yields CASSFNRGTGEKLFF. The rearrangement joins TRBV11-2 to TRBJ1-4; 7 nucleotides line up with TRBD1. Germline-derived CDR1 and CDR2 are SGHAT and FQNNGV. This CDR3 contains 15 residues. V lost 3 bases and J lost 7; bases outside the gene matches: 8.

The chain has TRBV7-2 and TRBJ2-3; possibly TRBD1 or TRBD2 for D (6 bases each). Germline V gene sequence: CDR1 SGHTA, CDR2 FQGNSA. The CDR3 consists of 12 residues. Between the trimmed V and J ends, which lost 7 bases and 6 bases, there was a span of 11 bases. In DNA form, the CDR3 reads TGTGCCAGCACCGGGGGCTGGGATACGCAGTATTTT. It codes for CASTGGWDTQYF.

V usage is TRBV9 and J usage is TRBJ2-1; 9 bases fit TRBD1. Germline loops: CDR1 SGDLS, CDR2 YYNGEE. CDR3 length: 12 amino acids. Trimming cost V 4 bases and J 9 bases; bases outside gene matches: 2. The CDR3 reads CASSTGGVEQFF. The CDR3 coding sequence is TGTGCCAGCAGCACAGGGGGCGTTGAGCAGTTCTTC.

This chain links TRBV9 with TRBJ2-3; D unresolved. Germline CDR1 reads SGDLS; CDR2 reads YYNGEE. The CDR3 runs 13 residues. The V gene lost 3 bases and the J gene lost 6 bases, with 11 bases spanning the gap. CDR3 amino acids: CASSEVIRDTQYF. The CDR3 nucleotides read TGTGCCAGCAGCGAGGTTATTCGGGATACGCAGTATTTT.

J is TRBJ1-1 and V is TRBV19, with 7 bases matching TRBD1. Germline V gives CDR1 LNHDA, CDR2 SQIVND (reference sequence). The CDR3 covers 15 residues. With V trimmed by 6 bases and J by 3 bases, 10 bases remained unmatched. The CDR3 here is CASSPWTGTDTEAFF. CDR3 sequence (DNA): TGTGCCAGTAGCCCTTGGACAGGCACGGACACTGAAGCTTTCTTT.

With regard to this clone: This sample also contains other DNA sequences that code for the same CDR3. The DNA for the CDR3 is TGTGCCAGCAGCCAAGATCGGGAGCGGGCCAAAAACATTCAGTACTTC. Amino acids: CASSQDRERAKNIQYF. The chain is built from TRBV4-2 and TRBJ2-4, with D maybe TRBD2 (6 bases). Deletions cut 0 bases from V and 1 base from J, with 10 bases between. Germline V gives CDR1 LGHNA, CDR2 YNFKEQ. The CDR3 spans 16 residues.